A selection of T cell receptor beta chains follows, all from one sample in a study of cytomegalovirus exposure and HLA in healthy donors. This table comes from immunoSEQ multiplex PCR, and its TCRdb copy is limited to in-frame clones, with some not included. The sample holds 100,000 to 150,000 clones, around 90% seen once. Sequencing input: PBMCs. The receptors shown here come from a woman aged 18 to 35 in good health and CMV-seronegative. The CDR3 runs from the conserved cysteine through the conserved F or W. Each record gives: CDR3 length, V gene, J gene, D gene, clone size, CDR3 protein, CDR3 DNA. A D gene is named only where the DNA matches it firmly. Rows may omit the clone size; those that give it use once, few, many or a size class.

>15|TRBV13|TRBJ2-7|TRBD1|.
CASSAYGTGRGEQYF
TGTGCCAGCAGCGCCTACGGGACAGGGAGGGGCGAGCAGTACTTC
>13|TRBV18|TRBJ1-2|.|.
CASSPGTTRGYTF
TGTGCCAGCTCACCAGGGACAACGAGAGGCTACACCTTC
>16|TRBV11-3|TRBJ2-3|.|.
CASSPRGGQNTDTQYF
TGTGCCAGCAGCCCAAGGGGGGGGCAGAACACAGATACGCAGTATTTT
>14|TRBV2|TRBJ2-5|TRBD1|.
CASNDGTGGETQYF
TGTGCCAGCAATGACGGGACAGGGGGGGAGACCCAGTACTTC
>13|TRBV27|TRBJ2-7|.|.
CASSLGGVREQYF
TGTGCCAGCAGTTTAGGAGGGGTACGCGAGCAGTACTTC
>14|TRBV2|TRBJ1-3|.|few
CASNDPFSGNTIYF
TGTGCCAGCAATGACCCCTTCTCTGGAAACACCATATATTTT
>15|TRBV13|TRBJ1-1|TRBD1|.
CASSPGQGWSTEAFF
TGTGCCAGCAGCCCGGGACAGGGTTGGAGCACTGAAGCTTTCTTT
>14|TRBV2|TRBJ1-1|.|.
CASSDWTPGAEAFF
TGTGCCAGCAGTGACTGGACCCCCGGGGCTGAAGCTTTCTTT
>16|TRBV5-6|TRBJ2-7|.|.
CASSLGPLGDSYEQYF
TGTGCCAGCAGCTTAGGACCCTTAGGGGATTCCTACGAGCAGTACTTC
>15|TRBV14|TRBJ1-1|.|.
CASSQSLGGNTEAFF
TGTGCCAGCAGTCAGAGTTTGGGGGGAAACACTGAAGCTTTCTTT
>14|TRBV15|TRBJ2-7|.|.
CATSRDRGAYEQYF
TGTGCCACCAGCAGAGACAGGGGTGCCTACGAGCAGTACTTC
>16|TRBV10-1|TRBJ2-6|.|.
CASSGPSGPGANVLTF
TGCGCCAGCAGTGGGCCATCGGGTCCTGGGGCCAACGTCCTGACTTTC
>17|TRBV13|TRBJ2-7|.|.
CASSLRTSQGVPYEQYF
TGTGCCAGCAGCTTACGAACCTCACAGGGAGTCCCCTACGAGCAGTACTTC
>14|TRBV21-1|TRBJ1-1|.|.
CASSKGRGNTEAFF
TGTGCCAGCAGCAAAGGGCGGGGGAACACTGAAGCTTTCTTT
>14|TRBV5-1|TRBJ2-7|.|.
CASSLESGAGEQYF
TGCGCCAGCAGCTTGGAGTCAGGGGCCGGCGAGCAGTACTTC
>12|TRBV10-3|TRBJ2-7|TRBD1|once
CSISTGSYEQYF
TGTTCAATATCGACAGGGTCCTACGAGCAGTACTTC
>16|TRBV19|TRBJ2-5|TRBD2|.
CASSIWLAGGRETQYF
TGTGCCAGTAGTATCTGGCTAGCGGGAGGAAGGGAGACCCAGTACTTC
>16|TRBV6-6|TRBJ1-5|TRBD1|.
CASSYSTGGDDQPQHF
TGTGCCAGCAGTTACTCGACAGGGGGGGATGATCAGCCCCAGCATTTT
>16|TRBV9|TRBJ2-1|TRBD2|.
CASSARLAVIRNEQFF
TGTGCCAGCAGCGCCCGACTAGCAGTTATACGCAATGAGCAGTTCTTC
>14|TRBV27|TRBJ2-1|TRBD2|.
CATSSGIGDNEQFF
TGTGCCACCTCCAGCGGGATTGGGGACAATGAGCAGTTCTTC